The next 12 T cell receptor beta chains were all read from a single sample in a study of technical replicates of blood from several donors. Libraries were prepared by immunoSEQ multiplex PCR; TCRdb keeps only in-frame clonotypes and omits some of them. The profile covers more than 75,000 clones, with 90% to 95% appearing a single time and 0.24% taken by the ten largest. The sample consisted of T cells isolated from PBMCs. The origin of the receptors is a human donor in good health.

The rearrangement uses TRBV5-4 and TRBJ1-1; D is ambiguous. V lost 4 bases to trimming and J lost 3 bases, with 13 bases between them. CDR1 and CDR2 (germline): SGHNT, YYREEE (reference sequence). This CDR3 region has 14 residues. The chain's CDR3 is CASSLDYRDTEAFF. CDR3 sequence (DNA): TGTGCCAGCAGCCTCGATTACCGGGACACTGAAGCTTTCTTT.

The chain joins TRBV11-3 to TRBJ2-3; D might be TRBD2 (5 bases). This CDR3 region has 18 residues. Trimming left V 3 bases short and J 0 bases short, with 19 bases between. The V gene's germline CDR1 is SGHNT and CDR2 YENEEA. Here the CDR3 DNA reads TGTGCCAGCAGCTTTGGATCGGCGGGTGCCACTAGCACAGATACGCAGTATTTT. Translating gives CASSFGSAGATSTDTQYF.

The J gene is TRBJ1-2, the V gene TRBV2; TRBD1 is a possible D gene (6 bases). V was pared by 3 bases and J by 8 bases, with 13 bases between. CDR1 SNHLY and CDR2 FYNNEI come from the germline V gene. This CDR3 comprises 13 residues. This CDR3 reads CASSDWAGEGYTF. The DNA of the CDR3 is TGTGCCAGCAGTGATTGGGCAGGGGAGGGCTACACCTTC.

The chain employs TRBV5-1 and TRBJ2-1; D perhaps matches TRBD2 (6 bases). Germline-derived CDR1 and CDR2 are SGHRS and YFSETQ. This CDR3 has 15 residues. The V end lost 0 bases, the J end lost 2 bases, and 9 bases lay between the germline ends. The CDR3 sequence: CASSLGGVTYNEQFF. CDR3 coding DNA: TGCGCCAGCAGCTTGGGCGGGGTCACCTACAATGAGCAGTTCTTC.

The CDR3 spells CSALLGRSFNSYEQYF. The CDR3 nucleotides read TGCAGCGCCCTTTTGGGTCGATCTTTTAACAGCTACGAGCAGTACTTC. The chain is built from TRBV29-1 and TRBJ2-7; D not resolved. Germline-derived CDR1 and CDR2 are SQVTM and ANQGSEA. CDR3 length equals 16 residues. Trimming stripped 7 bases from V and 3 bases from J, with 25 bases between.

The chain has TRBV28 and TRBJ2-1, with 10 positions matching TRBD2. Losses at the gene ends were 2 bases for V and 9 bases for J; bases not matched to a gene: 7. Germline CDR1 reads MDHEN; CDR2 reads SYDVKM. The CDR3 extends over 15 amino acids. The CDR3 is CASSLAAGGRGEQFF. The CDR3 nucleotides read TGTGCCAGCAGTTTAGCAGCGGGAGGGCGAGGTGAGCAGTTCTTC.

CDR3: CASPPPGTSWGDTQYF. In nucleotides, the CDR3 is TGTGCCAGCCCACCCCCAGGGACTAGCTGGGGAGATACGCAGTATTTT. J is TRBJ2-3 and V is TRBV28, with 9 bases identical to TRBD2. Germline loops: CDR1 MDHEN, CDR2 SYDVKM. The ends lost 8 bases at V and 5 bases at J; junction bases unmatched: 14. CDR3 length equals 16 residues.

The J gene is TRBJ2-3, the V gene TRBV6-5; 10 bases agree with TRBD1. The CDR3 totals 15 residues. V gave up 6 bases and J gave up 0 bases; unmatched junction bases: 3. Looked up from germline, CDR1 is MNHEY and CDR2 is SVGAGI. The DNA of the CDR3 is TGTGCCAGCAGACGACAGGGGGCCAGCACAGATACGCAGTATTTT. Amino acids: CASRRQGASTDTQYF.

The chain joins TRBV7-8 to TRBJ2-3; the D gene is possibly TRBD1 (6 bases). Germline V gene data show CDR1 as SGHVS and CDR2 as FQNEAQ. The germline V and J ends were trimmed by 0 bases and 4 bases, with 14 bases remaining between them. The CDR3 spans 16 residues. The CDR3 DNA sequence: TGTGCCAGCAGCTTAGCCCATAACAGGGTCCCAGATACGCAGTATTTT. Protein: CASSLAHNRVPDTQYF.

The chain joins TRBV4-1 to TRBJ2-2; D perhaps matches TRBD1 (5 bases). The CDR3 has 16 residues. The germline V gene encodes CDR1 MGHRA and CDR2 YSYEKL. V dropped 0 bases and J dropped 2 bases, with 10 bases sitting between them. The CDR3 DNA reads as TGCGCCAGCAGCCAAGAAAGGGGTGAAAACACCGGGGAGCTGTTTTTT. Its translation: CASSQERGENTGELFF.

The chain employs TRBV28 and TRBJ2-7; 7 positions match TRBD1. The ends lost 3 bases at V and 6 bases at J; junction bases unmatched: 8. From germline, CDR1 is MDHEN and CDR2 SYDVKM. The CDR3 has 14 residues. Here the CDR3 reads CASSLYRAGGEQYF. The CDR3 DNA reads TGTGCCAGCAGTTTGTACAGGGCAGGGGGCGAGCAGTACTTC.

This clone came up a few times. This chain connects TRBV7-6 to TRBJ2-2; 7 nucleotides match TRBD2. Germline CDR1 reads SGHVS; CDR2 reads FNYEAQ. The CDR3 runs 16 residues. With V trimmed by 2 bases and J by 4 bases, 7 bases remained unmatched. The CDR3 region has the DNA TGTGCCAGCAGCTTAAGTTCGGCGGGAGTCACCGGGGAGCTGTTTTTT. It codes for CASSLSSAGVTGELFF.